These 9 T cell receptor beta chains share one sample of origin, sequenced in a study of beta chain features in type 1 diabetes. The isolated RNA, all of it, was reverse transcribed, so expressed TCRB transcripts were what got sequenced. The protocol was immunoSEQ multiplex PCR, while the TCRdb copy is restricted to in-frame clones and leaves out a portion. The sample carries about 150,000 clones, around 8.5% recorded once. The sequenced sample was central memory CD4+ T cells from blood. The receptors come from a man in his late teens or twenties in good health.

This clone was observed a few times. The chain recombines TRBV5-6 with TRBJ2-5, with no clear D. CDR3 length: 13 residues. V was cut by 0 bases and J by 1 base, with 4 bases left in between. Germline V gene lookup returns CDR1 SGHDT and CDR2 YYEEEE. As DNA, the CDR3 is TGTGCCAGCAGCTTGGCCCGCCAAGAGACCCAGTACTTC. Protein product: CASSLARQETQYF.

This clone has a handful of counts. This chain joins TRBV29-1 and TRBJ2-4, with D maybe TRBD2 (6 bases). Germline values: CDR1 SQVTM, CDR2 ANQGSEA. This CDR3 contains 13 residues. Trimming left V 4 bases short and J 7 bases short, with 14 bases between. The CDR3 spells CSVVAGTGNIQYF. DNA of the CDR3: TGCAGCGTTGTGGCGGGAACGGGTAACATTCAGTACTTC. Full variable domain (outside the CDR3, taken from reference TRBV29-1 and TRBJ2-4): SAVISQKPSRDICQRGTSLTIQCQVDSQVTMMFWYRQQPGQSLTLIATANQGSEATYESGFVIDKFPISRPNLTFSTLTVSNMSPEDSSIYLCSVVAGTGNIQYFGAGTRLSVL.

This clone was seen ten or more times. The chain joins TRBV7-2 to TRBJ2-1, with 10 bases aligning to TRBD2. The CDR3 is 15 residues long. V gave up 5 bases and J gave up 4 bases; unmatched junction bases: 5. The germline V gene has CDR1 SGHTA and CDR2 FQGNSA. This CDR3 reads CASSIGTSAYNEQFF. The CDR3 nucleotides are TGTGCCAGCAGCATCGGGACTAGCGCGTACAATGAGCAGTTCTTC.

This clone turned up a few times. The rearrangement joins TRBV14 to TRBJ2-3; 7 positions agree with TRBD1. Germline V CDR1 and CDR2: SGHDN, FVKESK. V was pared by 3 bases and J by 3 bases, with 6 bases of the junction left unmatched. The CDR3 length is 15 residues. CDR3 sequence (DNA): TGTGCCAGCAGCCACTTGAGGGGGCGGACAGATACGCAGTATTTT. Its protein is CASSHLRGRTDTQYF.

Only a few counts were recorded for this clone. V gene TRBV15 combines with J gene TRBJ2-2; D perhaps matches TRBD1 (5 bases). The germline V gene has CDR1 LNHNV and CDR2 YYDKDF (reference sequence). Trimming took off 5 bases at V and 2 bases at J, with 12 bases between the two ends. This CDR3 contains 15 residues. CDR3: CATSDFRANTGELFF. CDR3 nucleotide sequence: TGTGCCACCAGCGACTTCAGGGCCAACACCGGGGAGCTGTTTTTT.

This clone has a handful of counts. The gene calls are TRBV5-6 and TRBJ1-3, with 7 positions matching TRBD1. The CDR3 length is 18 residues. CDR1 and CDR2 from the germline V gene are SGHDT and YYEEEE. V lost 3 bases to trimming and J lost 0 bases; unmatched junction nucleotides: 12. As DNA, the CDR3 is TGTGCCAGCAGCTCCTACAGACAGGGAGCCTTCTCTGGAAACACCATATATTTT. As protein: CASSSYRQGAFSGNTIYF.

This clone was found a few times. The chain is built from TRBV2 and TRBJ2-6; D gene unclear. V was shortened by 8 bases and J by 0 bases, with 8 bases between the two germline ends. This CDR3 has 14 residues. Looked up from germline, CDR1 is SNHLY and CDR2 is FYNNEI. The CDR3 spells CASRGYSGANVLTF. CDR3 nucleotides: TGTGCCAGCCGAGGTTACTCTGGGGCCAACGTCCTGACTTTC.

This clone turned up a few times. The chain uses TRBV7-3 and TRBJ1-1; D call uncertain. The CDR3 runs to 14 residues. Germline-derived CDR1 and CDR2 are SGHTA and FQGTGA. Trimming stripped 1 base from V and 1 base from J, with 7 bases between. CDR3 coding DNA: TGTGCCAGCAGCTTAAACGCACAGAACACTGAAGCTTTCTTT. Encoded protein: CASSLNAQNTEAFF.

This chain uses TRBV6-1 with TRBJ1-2; weak D call: TRBD1 (5 bases). V gave up 6 bases and J gave up 4 bases, with 12 bases separating them. This CDR3 contains 13 residues. The germline V gene encodes CDR1 MNHNS and CDR2 SASEGT. In nucleotides, the CDR3 is TGTGCCAGCAGCTCAGGGCAGGGCTATGGCTACACCTTC. Translation gives CASSSGQGYGYTF.